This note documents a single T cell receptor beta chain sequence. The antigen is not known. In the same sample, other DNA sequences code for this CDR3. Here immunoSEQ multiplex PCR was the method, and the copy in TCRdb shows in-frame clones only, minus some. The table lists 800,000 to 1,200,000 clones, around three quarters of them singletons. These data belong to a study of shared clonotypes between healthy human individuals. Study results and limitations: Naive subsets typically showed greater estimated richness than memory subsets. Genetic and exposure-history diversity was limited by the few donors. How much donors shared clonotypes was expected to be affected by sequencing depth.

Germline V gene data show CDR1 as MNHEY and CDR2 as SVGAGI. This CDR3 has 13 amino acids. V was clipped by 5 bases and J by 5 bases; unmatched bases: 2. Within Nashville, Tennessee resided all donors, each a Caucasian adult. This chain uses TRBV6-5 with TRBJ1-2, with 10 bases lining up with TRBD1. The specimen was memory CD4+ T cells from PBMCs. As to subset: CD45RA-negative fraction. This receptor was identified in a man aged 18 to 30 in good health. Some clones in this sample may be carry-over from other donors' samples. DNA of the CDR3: TGTGCCAGCAGTCGGGACAGGGGTTATGGCTACACCTTC. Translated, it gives CASSRDRGYGYTF.